Included here is one T cell receptor beta chain sequence, with context. The data are from a study of T cells in localized non-small cell lung cancer. Some clones are missing from TCRdb's copy, which holds only in-frame ones; the method was immunoSEQ multiplex PCR. The profile shows tens of thousands of clones, around 85% of them singletons. Germline CDR1 and CDR2: SNHLY and FYNNEI. The CDR3 length is 14 residues. V dropped 6 bases and J dropped 2 bases, with 11 bases sitting between them. The clonotype comes from a man aged 35-75 years with stage II squamous cell lung carcinoma. Sequences were derived from PBMCs, sampled before any cancer treatment. V gene TRBV2 combines with J gene TRBJ1-3, with no clear D. The CDR3 DNA is TGTGCCAGCAGCCAAGTGGTCGCTGGAAACACCATATATTTT. Protein: CASSQVVAGNTIYF.